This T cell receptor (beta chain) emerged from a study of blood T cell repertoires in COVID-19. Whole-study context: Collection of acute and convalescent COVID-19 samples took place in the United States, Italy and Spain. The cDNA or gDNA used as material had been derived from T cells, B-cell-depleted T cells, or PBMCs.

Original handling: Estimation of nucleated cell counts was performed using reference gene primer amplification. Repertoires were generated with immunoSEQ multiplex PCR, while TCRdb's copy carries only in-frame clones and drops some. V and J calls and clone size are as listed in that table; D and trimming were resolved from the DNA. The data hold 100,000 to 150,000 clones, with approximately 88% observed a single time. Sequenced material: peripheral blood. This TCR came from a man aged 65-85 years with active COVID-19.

DNA for the CDR3: TGCGCCAGCAGCTCCGGACAGGGGTTGTTTGGCTACACCTTC. It translates to CASSSGQGLFGYTF. The chain has TRBV5-1 and TRBJ1-2, with 9 bases aligning to TRBD1. CDR1 and CDR2 from the germline V gene are SGHRS and YFSETQ. The CDR3 runs 14 residues. V was clipped by 3 bases and J by 7 bases; unmatched bases: 7.